This entry describes one T cell receptor (beta chain). Its target is unknown. Germline CDR1 ENHRY, CDR2 SYGVKD. Trimming pared 4 bases from V and 8 bases from J, leaving 14 bases between. The CDR3 runs 13 residues. Only in-frame clones appear in the TCRdb table, and some are missing; sequencing was by immunoSEQ multiplex PCR. The sample lists some 16,000 clones, 60% to 80% occurring once. The unexposed donors gave CD4+ T cells in about 2011-2018, prior to COVID-19. CD4+ T cells were isolated from the cells after about nine days of culture. Cells permitting, SARS-CoV-2 S/N and four cold-coronavirus spikes were tested on unexposed-donor CD4+ T cells. The data stem from a study of CD4 T cells in relation to SARS-CoV-2 and coronaviruses. Across the study: ViraFEST: approximately 10-day antigen culture of PBMCs, then TCR beta CDR3 sequencing.

Study-level results: Samples before the pandemic and after infection were not matched within any donor.

The receptor's source is a human donor in good health. V and J are TRBV10-3 and TRBJ1-2; D unresolved. Sequencing was carried out using CD4+ T cells from PBMCs, cultured in vitro. CDR3 sequence: CAISGREGRGYTF. CDR3 sequence (DNA): TGTGCCATCAGTGGCCGCGAAGGGCGGGGCTACACCTTC.